The 8 T cell receptor beta chains reported below all come from one sample, sequenced in a study of cytomegalovirus exposure and HLA in healthy donors. PCR was performed using 60 Vbeta and 13 Jbeta primers. The data were produced by immunoSEQ multiplex PCR, yet TCRdb's version contains in-frame clones alone and is incomplete. The table records 110,000 or so clones, more than 70% of them present only once. Material: PBMCs. The receptors stem from a man between 45 and 60 years old in good health and CMV-seropositive.

The chain uses TRBV19 and TRBJ2-2; D is perhaps TRBD1 (6 bases). Germline V lookup: CDR1 LNHDA, CDR2 SQIVND (reference sequence). Trimming removed 1 base at V and 2 bases at J, with 11 bases between. The CDR3 is made up of 16 amino acids. CDR3 DNA: TGTGCCAGTAGTATAGCACTACAGGGCAACACCGGGGAGCTGTTTTTT. Translating gives CASSIALQGNTGELFF.

This clone was recorded only once. The rearrangement uses TRBV6-5 and TRBJ1-1; D remains ambiguous. This CDR3 has 15 amino acids. CDR1 is MNHEY, CDR2 SVGAGI, per germline. V shed 2 bases and J shed 1 base, with 11 bases lying between them. The CDR3 loop is CASSYASSGNTEAFF. CDR3 coding DNA: TGTGCCAGCAGTTACGCGTCCTCGGGGAACACTGAAGCTTTCTTT.

The chain employs TRBV6-1 and TRBJ1-2; D not certain. CDR1 MNHNS and CDR2 SASEGT come from the germline V gene. This CDR3 contains 13 residues. The ends were cut back, 4 bases at V and 8 bases at J, with 14 bases in the middle. The CDR3 region has the DNA TGTGCCAGCAGTGCGGAGGGTAGAGCGGGCTACACCTTC. Protein product: CASSAEGRAGYTF.

The chain uses TRBV5-6 and TRBJ1-6; D possibly corresponds to TRBD1 (5 bases). Trimming cost V 0 bases and J 10 bases, with 17 bases left between them. There are 16 residues in the CDR3. The germline V gene encodes CDR1 SGHDT and CDR2 YYEEEE. CDR3: CASSLGGGAPGSPLHF. CDR3 DNA: TGTGCCAGCAGCTTGGGGGGAGGGGCGCCCGGGTCACCCCTCCACTTT.

The rearrangement uses TRBV28 and TRBJ2-1; the D is unclear. CDR3 length: 11 amino acids. V dropped 3 bases and J dropped 6 bases, with 3 bases sitting between them. Germline values: CDR1 MDHEN, CDR2 SYDVKM. The CDR3 nucleotides are TGTGCCAGCAGTTTCCTCAATGAGCAGTTCTTC. It specifies CASSFLNEQFF.

This chain uses TRBV19 with TRBJ1-5, with TRBD1 identical over 8 bases. This CDR3 contains 15 residues. From germline, CDR1 is LNHDA and CDR2 SQIVND (reference sequence). V lost 6 bases and J lost 3; bases outside the gene matches: 7. The CDR3: CASRRDRSPNQPQHF. The CDR3 DNA follows: TGTGCCAGTAGGCGGGACAGGAGCCCCAATCAGCCCCAGCATTTT.

The rearrangement joins TRBV2 to TRBJ2-1, with 9 bases fitting TRBD2. V was clipped by 4 bases and J by 8 bases; unmatched bases: 12. In germline, CDR1 is SNHLY, CDR2 FYNNEI. The length of the CDR3 is 16 residues. For the CDR3, the DNA is TGTGCCAGCAGTGGGGCGGGGGGTAGCGGGAGTGATGAGCAGTTCTTC. It encodes CASSGAGGSGSDEQFF.

The chain links TRBV7-2 to TRBJ1-5; D is ambiguous. The germline gives CDR1 SGHTA, CDR2 FQGNSA. Trimming stripped 4 bases from V and 0 bases from J, with 10 bases between. The length of the CDR3 is 15 residues. The CDR3 loop reads CASSYRGNSNQPQHF. CDR3 nucleotide sequence: TGTGCCAGCAGCTATAGAGGGAATAGCAATCAGCCCCAGCATTTT.